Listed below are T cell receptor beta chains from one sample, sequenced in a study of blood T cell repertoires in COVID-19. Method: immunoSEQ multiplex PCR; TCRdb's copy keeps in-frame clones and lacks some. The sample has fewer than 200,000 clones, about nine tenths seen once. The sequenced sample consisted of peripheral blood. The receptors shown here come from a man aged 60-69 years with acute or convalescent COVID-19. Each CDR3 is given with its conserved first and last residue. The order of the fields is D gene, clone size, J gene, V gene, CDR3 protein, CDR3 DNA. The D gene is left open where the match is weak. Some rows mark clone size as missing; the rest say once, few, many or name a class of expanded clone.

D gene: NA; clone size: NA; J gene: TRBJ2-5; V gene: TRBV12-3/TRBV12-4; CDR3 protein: CASSPTRETQYF; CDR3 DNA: TGTGCCAGCAGCCCGACTAGGGAGACCCAGTACTTC
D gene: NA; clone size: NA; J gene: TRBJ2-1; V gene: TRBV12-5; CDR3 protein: CASGLSGTQFF; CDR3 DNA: TGTGCTAGTGGTTTGTCCGGGACTCAGTTCTTC
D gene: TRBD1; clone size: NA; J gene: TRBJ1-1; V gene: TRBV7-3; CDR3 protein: CASSGGTATEAFF; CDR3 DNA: TGTGCCAGCAGCGGAGGGACAGCCACTGAAGCTTTCTTT
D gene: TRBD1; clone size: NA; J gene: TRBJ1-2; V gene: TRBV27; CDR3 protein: CASSSRQGLGYTF; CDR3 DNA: TGTGCCAGCAGTTCCAGACAGGGTCTTGGCTACACCTTC
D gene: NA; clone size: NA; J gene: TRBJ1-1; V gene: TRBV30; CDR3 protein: CAWSYGGDTEAFF; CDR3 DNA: TGTGCCTGGAGTTACGGAGGGGACACTGAAGCTTTCTTT
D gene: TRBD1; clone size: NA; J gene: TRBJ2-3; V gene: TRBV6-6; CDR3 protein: CASSPSGGADTQYF; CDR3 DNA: TGTGCCAGCAGCCCTTCAGGGGGCGCAGATACGCAGTATTTT
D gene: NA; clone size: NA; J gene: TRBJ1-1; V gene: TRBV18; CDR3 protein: CASSPPEGNTEAFF; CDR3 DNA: TGTGCCAGCTCACCCCCCGAGGGGAACACTGAAGCTTTCTTT
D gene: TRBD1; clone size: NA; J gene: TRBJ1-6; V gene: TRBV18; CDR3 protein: CASSPGQGLSPLHF; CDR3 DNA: TGTGCCAGCTCACCGGGACAGGGGCTTTCACCCCTCCACTTT
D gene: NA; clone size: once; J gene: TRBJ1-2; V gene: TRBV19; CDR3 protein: CASSIAGVYGYTF; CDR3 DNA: TGTGCCAGTAGTATTGCGGGGGTCTATGGCTACACCTTC
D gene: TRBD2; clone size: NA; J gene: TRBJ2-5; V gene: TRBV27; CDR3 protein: CASNLSGRAGKETQYF; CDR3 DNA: TGTGCCAGCAACCTTAGCGGGAGGGCCGGGAAAGAGACCCAGTACTTC
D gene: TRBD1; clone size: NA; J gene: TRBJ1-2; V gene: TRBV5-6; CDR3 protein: CASSSGTGAWDGYTF; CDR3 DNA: TGTGCCAGCAGTTCCGGGACAGGGGCCTGGGATGGCTACACCTTC
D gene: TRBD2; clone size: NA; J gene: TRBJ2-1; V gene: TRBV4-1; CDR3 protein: CASSQGRGSGGNEQFF; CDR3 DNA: TGCGCCAGCAGCCAAGGTAGGGGAAGCGGGGGGAATGAGCAGTTCTTC
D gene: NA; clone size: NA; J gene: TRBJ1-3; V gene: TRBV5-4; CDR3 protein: CASSDPGISGNTIYF; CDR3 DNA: TGTGCCAGCAGCGATCCAGGGATTTCTGGAAACACCATATATTTT
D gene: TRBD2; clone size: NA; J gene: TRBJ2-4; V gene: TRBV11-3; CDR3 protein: CASSFWTSELAKNIQYF; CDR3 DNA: TGTGCCAGCAGCTTTTGGACTAGCGAGTTAGCCAAAAACATTCAGTACTTC
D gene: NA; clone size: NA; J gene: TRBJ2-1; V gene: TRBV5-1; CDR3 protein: CASRGGGDEQFF; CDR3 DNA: TGCGCCAGCAGAGGCGGGGGCGATGAGCAGTTCTTC
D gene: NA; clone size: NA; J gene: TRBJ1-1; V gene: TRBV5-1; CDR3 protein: CASSLARGARNTEAFF; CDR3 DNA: TGCGCCAGCAGCTTGGCCCGGGGGGCGCGGAACACTGAAGCTTTCTTT
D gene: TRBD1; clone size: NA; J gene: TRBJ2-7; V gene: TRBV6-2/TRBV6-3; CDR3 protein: CASSRTGNEQYF; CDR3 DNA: TGTGCCAGCAGCCGGACAGGGAACGAGCAGTACTTC
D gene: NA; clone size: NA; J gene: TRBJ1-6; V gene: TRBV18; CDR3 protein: CASSPLDSYNSPLHF; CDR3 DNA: TGTGCCAGCTCACCCCTAGACTCCTATAATTCACCCCTCCACTTT
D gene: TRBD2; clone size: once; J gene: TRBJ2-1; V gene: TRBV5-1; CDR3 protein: CASSPSGRVNNEQFF; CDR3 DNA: TGCGCCAGCAGCCCTAGCGGGAGGGTGAACAATGAGCAGTTCTTC
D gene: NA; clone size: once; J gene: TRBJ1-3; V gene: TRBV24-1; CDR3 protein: CATSDGTPGDTIYF; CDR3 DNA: TGTGCCACCAGTGATGGGACACCCGGGGACACCATATATTTT
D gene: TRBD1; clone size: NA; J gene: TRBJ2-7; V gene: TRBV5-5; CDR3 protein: CASRPEDRVHEQYF; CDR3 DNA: TGTGCCAGCCGACCGGAGGACAGGGTCCACGAGCAGTACTTC
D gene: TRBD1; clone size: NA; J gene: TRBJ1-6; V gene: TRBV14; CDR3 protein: CASSQVATGQYNSPLHF; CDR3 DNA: TGTGCCAGCAGCCAAGTCGCAACGGGACAGTATAATTCACCCCTCCACTTT
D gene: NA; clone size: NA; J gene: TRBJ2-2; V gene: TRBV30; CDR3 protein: CAWSVLGGVGTNTGELFF; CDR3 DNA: TGTGCCTGGAGTGTACTGGGGGGAGTAGGAACGAACACCGGGGAGCTGTTTTTT
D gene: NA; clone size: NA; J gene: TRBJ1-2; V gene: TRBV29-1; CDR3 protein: CSVDRPAGEGYGYTF; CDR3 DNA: TGCAGCGTTGACCGTCCCGCAGGGGAGGGCTATGGTTACACCTTC
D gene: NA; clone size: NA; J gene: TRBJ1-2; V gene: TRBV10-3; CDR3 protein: CAISEGQNYGYTF; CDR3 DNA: TGTGCCATCAGTGAGGGACAGAACTATGGCTACACCTTC
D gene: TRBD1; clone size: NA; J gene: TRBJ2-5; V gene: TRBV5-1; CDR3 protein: CASREVGTGEETQYF; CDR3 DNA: TGCGCCAGCAGGGAGGTTGGGACAGGGGAAGAGACCCAGTACTTC
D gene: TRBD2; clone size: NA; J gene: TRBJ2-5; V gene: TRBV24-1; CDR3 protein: CATSDRTSGGRETQYF; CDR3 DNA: TGTGCCACCAGTGATCGGACTAGCGGGGGAAGGGAGACCCAGTACTTC
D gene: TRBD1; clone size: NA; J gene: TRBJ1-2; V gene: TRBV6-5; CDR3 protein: CASISPAGQGLGYTF; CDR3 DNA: TGTGCCAGCATATCCCCGGCCGGACAGGGCTTAGGCTACACCTTC
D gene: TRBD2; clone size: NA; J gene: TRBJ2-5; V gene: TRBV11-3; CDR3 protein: CASSPGLAGGRETQYF; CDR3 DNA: TGTGCCAGCAGCCCGGGACTAGCGGGAGGGCGGGAGACCCAGTACTTC
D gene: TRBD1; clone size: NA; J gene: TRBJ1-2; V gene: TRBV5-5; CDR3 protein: CASSWGTGSNYGYTF; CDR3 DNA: TGTGCCAGCAGCTGGGGGACAGGGTCCAACTATGGCTACACCTTC
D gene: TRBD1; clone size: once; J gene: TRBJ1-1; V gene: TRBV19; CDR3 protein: CASSNQLTGGTEAFF; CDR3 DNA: TGTGCCAGTAGTAACCAATTGACAGGGGGCACTGAAGCTTTCTTT
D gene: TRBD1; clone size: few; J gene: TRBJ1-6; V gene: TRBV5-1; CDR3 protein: CASGFRDSYNSPLHF; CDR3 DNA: TGCGCCAGCGGATTCCGGGACAGCTATAATTCACCCCTCCACTTT
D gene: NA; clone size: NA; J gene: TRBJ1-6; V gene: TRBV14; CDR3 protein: CASSYRTAYNSPLHF; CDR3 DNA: TGTGCCAGCAGCTACCGGACAGCCTATAATTCACCCCTCCACTTT
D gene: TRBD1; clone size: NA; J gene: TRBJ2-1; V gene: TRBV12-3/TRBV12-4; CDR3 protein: CASRDSINNEQFF; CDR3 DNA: TGTGCCAGCCGGGACAGTATCAACAATGAGCAGTTCTTC
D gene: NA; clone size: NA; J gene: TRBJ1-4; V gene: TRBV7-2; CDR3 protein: CASSFGQIYEKLFF; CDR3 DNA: TGTGCCAGCAGCTTCGGACAGATTTATGAAAAACTGTTTTTT
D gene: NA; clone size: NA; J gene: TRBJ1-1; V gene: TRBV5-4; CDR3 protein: CASSSTGAGVDTEAFF; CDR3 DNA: TGTGCCAGCAGCTCGACCGGGGCAGGGGTCGACACTGAAGCTTTCTTT
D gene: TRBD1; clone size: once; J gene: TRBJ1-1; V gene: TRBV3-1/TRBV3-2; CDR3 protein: CASSLSSGTGFSDTEAFF; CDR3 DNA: TGTGCCAGCAGCCTATCATCCGGGACAGGGTTTAGTGACACTGAAGCTTTCTTT
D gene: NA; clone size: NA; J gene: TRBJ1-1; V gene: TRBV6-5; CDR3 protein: CASATSTEAFF; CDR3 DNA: TGTGCCAGCGCTACGAGCACTGAAGCTTTCTTT
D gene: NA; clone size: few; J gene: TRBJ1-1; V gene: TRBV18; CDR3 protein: CASSKGEGNTEAFF; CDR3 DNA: TGTGCCAGCTCCAAGGGGGAAGGAAACACTGAAGCTTTCTTT
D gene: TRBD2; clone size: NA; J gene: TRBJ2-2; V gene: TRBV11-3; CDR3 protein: CASSSTSGVPGELFF; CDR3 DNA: TGTGCCAGCAGCTCGACTAGCGGGGTTCCCGGGGAGCTGTTTTTT
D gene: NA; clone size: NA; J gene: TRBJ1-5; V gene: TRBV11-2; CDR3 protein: CASATAYNQPQHF; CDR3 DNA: TGTGCCAGCGCGACAGCCTACAATCAGCCCCAGCATTTT
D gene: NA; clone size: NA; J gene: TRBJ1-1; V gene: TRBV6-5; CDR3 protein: CASSYSQAMNTEAFF; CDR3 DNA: TGTGCCAGCAGTTACTCACAGGCGATGAACACTGAAGCTTTCTTT
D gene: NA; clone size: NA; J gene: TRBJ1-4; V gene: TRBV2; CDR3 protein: CASSPNEKLFF; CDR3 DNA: TGTGCCAGCAGCCCGAATGAAAAACTGTTTTTT
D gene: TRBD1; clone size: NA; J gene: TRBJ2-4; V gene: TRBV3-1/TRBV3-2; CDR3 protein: CASSNAGQGGYF; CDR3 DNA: TGTGCCAGCAGCAACGCGGGACAGGGAGGATACTTC
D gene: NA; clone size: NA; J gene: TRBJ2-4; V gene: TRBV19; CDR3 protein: CASSGRAPQTIQYF; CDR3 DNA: TGTGCCAGTAGTGGCAGGGCCCCTCAGACCATTCAGTACTTC